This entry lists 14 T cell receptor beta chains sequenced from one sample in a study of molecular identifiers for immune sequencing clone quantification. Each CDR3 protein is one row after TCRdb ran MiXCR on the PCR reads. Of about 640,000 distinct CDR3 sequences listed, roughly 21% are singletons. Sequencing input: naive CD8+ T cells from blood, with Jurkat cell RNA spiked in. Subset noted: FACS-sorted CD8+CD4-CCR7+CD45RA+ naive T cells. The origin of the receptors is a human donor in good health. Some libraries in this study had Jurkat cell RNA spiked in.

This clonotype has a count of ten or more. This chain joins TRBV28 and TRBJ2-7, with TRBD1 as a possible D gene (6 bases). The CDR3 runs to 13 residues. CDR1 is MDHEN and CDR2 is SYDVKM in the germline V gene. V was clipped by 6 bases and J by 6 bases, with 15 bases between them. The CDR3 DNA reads TGTGCCAGCAGCCGGACTCGGACAGCCGAGCAGTACTTC. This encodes CASSRTRTAEQYF.

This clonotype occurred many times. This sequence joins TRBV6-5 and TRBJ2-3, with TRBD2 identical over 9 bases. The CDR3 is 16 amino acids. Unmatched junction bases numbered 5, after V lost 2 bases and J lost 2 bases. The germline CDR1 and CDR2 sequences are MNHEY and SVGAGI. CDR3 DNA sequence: TGTGCCAGCAGTTACCACGGCGGGGGGGTCACAGATACGCAGTATTTT. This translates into CASSYHGGGVTDTQYF.

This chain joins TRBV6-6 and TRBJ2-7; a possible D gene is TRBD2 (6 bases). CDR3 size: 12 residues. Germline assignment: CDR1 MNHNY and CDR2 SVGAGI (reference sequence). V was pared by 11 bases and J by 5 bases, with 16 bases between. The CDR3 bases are TGTGCCGGGGGGACGTCCCCTGACGAGCAGTACTTC. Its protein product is CAGGTSPDEQYF.

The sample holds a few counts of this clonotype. CDR3 in amino acids: CASSVHDSSGYTF. In nucleotides, the CDR3 is TGTGCCAGCAGCGTCCACGACAGTTCAGGCTACACCTTC. This chain joins TRBV9 and TRBJ1-2, with D possibly TRBD1 on 5 matching bases. Trimming pared 2 bases from V and 8 bases from J, leaving 13 bases between. This CDR3 spans 13 amino acids. Looked up from germline, CDR1 is SGDLS and CDR2 is YYNGEE.

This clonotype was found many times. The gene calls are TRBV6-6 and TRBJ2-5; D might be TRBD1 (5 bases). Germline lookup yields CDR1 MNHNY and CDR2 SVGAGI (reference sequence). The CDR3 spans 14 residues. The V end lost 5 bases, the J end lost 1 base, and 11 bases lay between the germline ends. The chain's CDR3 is CASSHADTQETQYF. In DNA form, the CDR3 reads TGTGCCAGCAGTCACGCGGACACCCAAGAGACCCAGTACTTC.

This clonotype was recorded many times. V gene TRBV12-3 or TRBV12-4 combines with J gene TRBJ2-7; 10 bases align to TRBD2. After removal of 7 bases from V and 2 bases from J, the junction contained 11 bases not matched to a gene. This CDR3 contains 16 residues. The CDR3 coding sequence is TGTGCCAGCACCCCCGGGCTGACTAGCGGGCCCTACGAGCAGTACTTC. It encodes CASTPGLTSGPYEQYF.

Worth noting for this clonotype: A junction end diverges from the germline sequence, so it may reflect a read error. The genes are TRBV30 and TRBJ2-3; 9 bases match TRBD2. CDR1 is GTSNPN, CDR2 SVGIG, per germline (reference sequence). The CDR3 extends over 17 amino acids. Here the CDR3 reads CAWSVGAISGSTDAQYF. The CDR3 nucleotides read TGTGCCTGGAGTGTGGGGGCAATTAGCGGGAGCACAGATGCGCAGTATTTT. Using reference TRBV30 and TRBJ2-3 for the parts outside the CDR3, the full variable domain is SQTIHQWPATLVQPVGSPLSLECTVEGTSNPNLYWYRQAAGRGLQLLFYSVGIGQISSEVPQNLSASRPQDRQFILSSKKLLLSDSGFYLCAWSVGAISGSTDAQYFGPGTRLTVL.

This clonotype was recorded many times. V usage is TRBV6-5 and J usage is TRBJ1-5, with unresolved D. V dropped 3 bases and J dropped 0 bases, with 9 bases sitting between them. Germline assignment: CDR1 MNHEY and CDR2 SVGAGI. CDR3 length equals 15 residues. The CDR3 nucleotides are TGTGCCAGCAGTTATTCTGGCAGTAGCAATCAGCCCCAGCATTTT. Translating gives CASSYSGSSNQPQHF.

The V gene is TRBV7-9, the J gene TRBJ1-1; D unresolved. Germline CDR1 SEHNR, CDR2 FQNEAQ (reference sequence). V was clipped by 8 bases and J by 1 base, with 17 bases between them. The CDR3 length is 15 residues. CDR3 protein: CASGHTGVENTEAFF. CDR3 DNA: TGTGCCAGCGGCCATACGGGAGTGGAGAACACTGAAGCTTTCTTT. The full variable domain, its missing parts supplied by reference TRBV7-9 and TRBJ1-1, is DTGVSQNPRHKITKRGQNVTFRCDPISEHNRLYWYRQTLGQGPEFLTYFQNEAQLEKSRLLSDRFSAERPKGSFSTLEIQRTEQGDSAMYLCASGHTGVENTEAFFGQGTRLTVV.

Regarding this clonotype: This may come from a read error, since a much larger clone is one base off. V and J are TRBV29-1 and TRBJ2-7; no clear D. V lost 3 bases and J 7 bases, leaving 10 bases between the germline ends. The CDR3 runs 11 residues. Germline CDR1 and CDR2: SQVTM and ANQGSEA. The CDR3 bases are TGCAGCGTTGAGGGAATGGGAGAGCAGTACTTC. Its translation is CSVEGMGEQYF.

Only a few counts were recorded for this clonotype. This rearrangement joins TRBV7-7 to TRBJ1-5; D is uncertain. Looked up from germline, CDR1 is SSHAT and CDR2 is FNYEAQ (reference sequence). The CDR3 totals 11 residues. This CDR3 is CAQKQVQPQHF. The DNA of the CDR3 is TGTGCTCAGAAACAAGTCCAGCCCCAGCATTTT.

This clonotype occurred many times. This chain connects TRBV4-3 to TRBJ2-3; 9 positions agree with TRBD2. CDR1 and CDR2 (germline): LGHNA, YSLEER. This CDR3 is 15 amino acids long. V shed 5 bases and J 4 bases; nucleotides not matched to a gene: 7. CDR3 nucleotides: TGCGCCAGCAGCATCGGGACTAGCACGGCAGATACGCAGTATTTT. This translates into CASSIGTSTADTQYF.

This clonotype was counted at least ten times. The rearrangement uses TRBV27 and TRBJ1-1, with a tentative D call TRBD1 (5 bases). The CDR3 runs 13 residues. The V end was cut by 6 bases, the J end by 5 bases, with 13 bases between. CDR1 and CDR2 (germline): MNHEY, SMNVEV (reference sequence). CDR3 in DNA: TGTGCCAGCAGCTTAGGGGCCCGTACTGAAGCTTTCTTT. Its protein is CASSLGARTEAFF.

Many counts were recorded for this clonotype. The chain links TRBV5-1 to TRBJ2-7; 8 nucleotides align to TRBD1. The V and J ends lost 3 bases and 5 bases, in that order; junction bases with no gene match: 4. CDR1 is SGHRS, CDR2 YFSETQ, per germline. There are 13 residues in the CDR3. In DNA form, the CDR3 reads TGCGCCAGCAGCTCGACAGGGGTCCACGAGCAGTACTTC. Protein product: CASSSTGVHEQYF.